These 3 T cell receptor beta chains were all obtained from the same sample, sequenced in a study of long-term antiretroviral therapy in people with HIV. With survey level as its setting, the immunoSEQ assay was v3.0. Sequencing was performed with immunoSEQ multiplex PCR; in TCRdb, only in-frame clones are kept and a portion is missing. The table includes tens of thousands of clones, roughly 85% detected once. Sequenced here: unsorted PBMCs, sampled approximately 3.3 years after starting antiretroviral therapy. Receptors were obtained from a man in his late teens or twenties with HIV.

The chain has TRBV27 and TRBJ2-2; possibly TRBD2 for D (6 bases). Trimming cost V 4 bases and J 1 base, with 16 bases left between them. The CDR3 extends over 17 amino acids. Germline V gene lookup returns CDR1 MNHEY and CDR2 SMNVEV (reference sequence). CDR3 DNA sequence: TGTGCCAGCAGTTCCCTTCGGGAGCGGGTGAACACCGGGGAGCTGTTTTTT. It is translated as CASSSLRERVNTGELFF.

The gene calls are TRBV7-9 and TRBJ2-7; 11 bases match TRBD2. After removal of 5 bases from V and 2 bases from J, the junction contained 5 bases not matched to a gene. The CDR3 has 15 residues. Germline CDR1 is SEHNR and CDR2 is FQNEAQ (reference sequence). The CDR3 sequence is CASSGASGRTYEQYF. CDR3 sequence (DNA): TGTGCCAGCAGCGGGGCTAGCGGGAGGACCTACGAGCAGTACTTC.

This clone has a single count. The chain joins TRBV27 to TRBJ1-1; 7 positions agree with TRBD1. Germline loops: CDR1 MNHEY, CDR2 SMNVEV (reference sequence). Trimming cost V 3 bases and J 4 bases; bases outside gene matches: 5. CDR3 length equals 14 residues. CDR3 residues: CASSFQGVGTEAFF. DNA for the CDR3: TGTGCCAGCAGTTTCCAGGGGGTGGGCACTGAAGCTTTCTTT.